This TCR beta chain comes out of a study of cytomegalovirus exposure and HLA in healthy donors. Points on this clone: Its target is unknown.

The study, taken as a whole, reports: Some public TCRs appeared in many individuals, while most sequences were rare.

This CDR3 comprises 14 residues. The germline V gene encodes CDR1 LGHNT and CDR2 FRNRAP. The V segment lost 3 bases and the J segment 8 bases; nucleotides outside the gene matches: 5. The primer mix had 60 Vbeta and 13 Jbeta primers. Libraries were prepared by immunoSEQ multiplex PCR; TCRdb keeps only in-frame clonotypes and omits some of them. Of around 250,000 clones listed, around 80% are singletons. This sequence was found in an older woman in good health and CMV-seropositive. V and J are TRBV12-5 and TRBJ1-4, with 8 bases identical to TRBD1. Sequencing was performed on PBMCs. In DNA, the CDR3 is TGTGCTAGTGGTTTTCAGGGGGCGGCGGAAAAACTGTTTTTT. Translated, it gives CASGFQGAAEKLFF.